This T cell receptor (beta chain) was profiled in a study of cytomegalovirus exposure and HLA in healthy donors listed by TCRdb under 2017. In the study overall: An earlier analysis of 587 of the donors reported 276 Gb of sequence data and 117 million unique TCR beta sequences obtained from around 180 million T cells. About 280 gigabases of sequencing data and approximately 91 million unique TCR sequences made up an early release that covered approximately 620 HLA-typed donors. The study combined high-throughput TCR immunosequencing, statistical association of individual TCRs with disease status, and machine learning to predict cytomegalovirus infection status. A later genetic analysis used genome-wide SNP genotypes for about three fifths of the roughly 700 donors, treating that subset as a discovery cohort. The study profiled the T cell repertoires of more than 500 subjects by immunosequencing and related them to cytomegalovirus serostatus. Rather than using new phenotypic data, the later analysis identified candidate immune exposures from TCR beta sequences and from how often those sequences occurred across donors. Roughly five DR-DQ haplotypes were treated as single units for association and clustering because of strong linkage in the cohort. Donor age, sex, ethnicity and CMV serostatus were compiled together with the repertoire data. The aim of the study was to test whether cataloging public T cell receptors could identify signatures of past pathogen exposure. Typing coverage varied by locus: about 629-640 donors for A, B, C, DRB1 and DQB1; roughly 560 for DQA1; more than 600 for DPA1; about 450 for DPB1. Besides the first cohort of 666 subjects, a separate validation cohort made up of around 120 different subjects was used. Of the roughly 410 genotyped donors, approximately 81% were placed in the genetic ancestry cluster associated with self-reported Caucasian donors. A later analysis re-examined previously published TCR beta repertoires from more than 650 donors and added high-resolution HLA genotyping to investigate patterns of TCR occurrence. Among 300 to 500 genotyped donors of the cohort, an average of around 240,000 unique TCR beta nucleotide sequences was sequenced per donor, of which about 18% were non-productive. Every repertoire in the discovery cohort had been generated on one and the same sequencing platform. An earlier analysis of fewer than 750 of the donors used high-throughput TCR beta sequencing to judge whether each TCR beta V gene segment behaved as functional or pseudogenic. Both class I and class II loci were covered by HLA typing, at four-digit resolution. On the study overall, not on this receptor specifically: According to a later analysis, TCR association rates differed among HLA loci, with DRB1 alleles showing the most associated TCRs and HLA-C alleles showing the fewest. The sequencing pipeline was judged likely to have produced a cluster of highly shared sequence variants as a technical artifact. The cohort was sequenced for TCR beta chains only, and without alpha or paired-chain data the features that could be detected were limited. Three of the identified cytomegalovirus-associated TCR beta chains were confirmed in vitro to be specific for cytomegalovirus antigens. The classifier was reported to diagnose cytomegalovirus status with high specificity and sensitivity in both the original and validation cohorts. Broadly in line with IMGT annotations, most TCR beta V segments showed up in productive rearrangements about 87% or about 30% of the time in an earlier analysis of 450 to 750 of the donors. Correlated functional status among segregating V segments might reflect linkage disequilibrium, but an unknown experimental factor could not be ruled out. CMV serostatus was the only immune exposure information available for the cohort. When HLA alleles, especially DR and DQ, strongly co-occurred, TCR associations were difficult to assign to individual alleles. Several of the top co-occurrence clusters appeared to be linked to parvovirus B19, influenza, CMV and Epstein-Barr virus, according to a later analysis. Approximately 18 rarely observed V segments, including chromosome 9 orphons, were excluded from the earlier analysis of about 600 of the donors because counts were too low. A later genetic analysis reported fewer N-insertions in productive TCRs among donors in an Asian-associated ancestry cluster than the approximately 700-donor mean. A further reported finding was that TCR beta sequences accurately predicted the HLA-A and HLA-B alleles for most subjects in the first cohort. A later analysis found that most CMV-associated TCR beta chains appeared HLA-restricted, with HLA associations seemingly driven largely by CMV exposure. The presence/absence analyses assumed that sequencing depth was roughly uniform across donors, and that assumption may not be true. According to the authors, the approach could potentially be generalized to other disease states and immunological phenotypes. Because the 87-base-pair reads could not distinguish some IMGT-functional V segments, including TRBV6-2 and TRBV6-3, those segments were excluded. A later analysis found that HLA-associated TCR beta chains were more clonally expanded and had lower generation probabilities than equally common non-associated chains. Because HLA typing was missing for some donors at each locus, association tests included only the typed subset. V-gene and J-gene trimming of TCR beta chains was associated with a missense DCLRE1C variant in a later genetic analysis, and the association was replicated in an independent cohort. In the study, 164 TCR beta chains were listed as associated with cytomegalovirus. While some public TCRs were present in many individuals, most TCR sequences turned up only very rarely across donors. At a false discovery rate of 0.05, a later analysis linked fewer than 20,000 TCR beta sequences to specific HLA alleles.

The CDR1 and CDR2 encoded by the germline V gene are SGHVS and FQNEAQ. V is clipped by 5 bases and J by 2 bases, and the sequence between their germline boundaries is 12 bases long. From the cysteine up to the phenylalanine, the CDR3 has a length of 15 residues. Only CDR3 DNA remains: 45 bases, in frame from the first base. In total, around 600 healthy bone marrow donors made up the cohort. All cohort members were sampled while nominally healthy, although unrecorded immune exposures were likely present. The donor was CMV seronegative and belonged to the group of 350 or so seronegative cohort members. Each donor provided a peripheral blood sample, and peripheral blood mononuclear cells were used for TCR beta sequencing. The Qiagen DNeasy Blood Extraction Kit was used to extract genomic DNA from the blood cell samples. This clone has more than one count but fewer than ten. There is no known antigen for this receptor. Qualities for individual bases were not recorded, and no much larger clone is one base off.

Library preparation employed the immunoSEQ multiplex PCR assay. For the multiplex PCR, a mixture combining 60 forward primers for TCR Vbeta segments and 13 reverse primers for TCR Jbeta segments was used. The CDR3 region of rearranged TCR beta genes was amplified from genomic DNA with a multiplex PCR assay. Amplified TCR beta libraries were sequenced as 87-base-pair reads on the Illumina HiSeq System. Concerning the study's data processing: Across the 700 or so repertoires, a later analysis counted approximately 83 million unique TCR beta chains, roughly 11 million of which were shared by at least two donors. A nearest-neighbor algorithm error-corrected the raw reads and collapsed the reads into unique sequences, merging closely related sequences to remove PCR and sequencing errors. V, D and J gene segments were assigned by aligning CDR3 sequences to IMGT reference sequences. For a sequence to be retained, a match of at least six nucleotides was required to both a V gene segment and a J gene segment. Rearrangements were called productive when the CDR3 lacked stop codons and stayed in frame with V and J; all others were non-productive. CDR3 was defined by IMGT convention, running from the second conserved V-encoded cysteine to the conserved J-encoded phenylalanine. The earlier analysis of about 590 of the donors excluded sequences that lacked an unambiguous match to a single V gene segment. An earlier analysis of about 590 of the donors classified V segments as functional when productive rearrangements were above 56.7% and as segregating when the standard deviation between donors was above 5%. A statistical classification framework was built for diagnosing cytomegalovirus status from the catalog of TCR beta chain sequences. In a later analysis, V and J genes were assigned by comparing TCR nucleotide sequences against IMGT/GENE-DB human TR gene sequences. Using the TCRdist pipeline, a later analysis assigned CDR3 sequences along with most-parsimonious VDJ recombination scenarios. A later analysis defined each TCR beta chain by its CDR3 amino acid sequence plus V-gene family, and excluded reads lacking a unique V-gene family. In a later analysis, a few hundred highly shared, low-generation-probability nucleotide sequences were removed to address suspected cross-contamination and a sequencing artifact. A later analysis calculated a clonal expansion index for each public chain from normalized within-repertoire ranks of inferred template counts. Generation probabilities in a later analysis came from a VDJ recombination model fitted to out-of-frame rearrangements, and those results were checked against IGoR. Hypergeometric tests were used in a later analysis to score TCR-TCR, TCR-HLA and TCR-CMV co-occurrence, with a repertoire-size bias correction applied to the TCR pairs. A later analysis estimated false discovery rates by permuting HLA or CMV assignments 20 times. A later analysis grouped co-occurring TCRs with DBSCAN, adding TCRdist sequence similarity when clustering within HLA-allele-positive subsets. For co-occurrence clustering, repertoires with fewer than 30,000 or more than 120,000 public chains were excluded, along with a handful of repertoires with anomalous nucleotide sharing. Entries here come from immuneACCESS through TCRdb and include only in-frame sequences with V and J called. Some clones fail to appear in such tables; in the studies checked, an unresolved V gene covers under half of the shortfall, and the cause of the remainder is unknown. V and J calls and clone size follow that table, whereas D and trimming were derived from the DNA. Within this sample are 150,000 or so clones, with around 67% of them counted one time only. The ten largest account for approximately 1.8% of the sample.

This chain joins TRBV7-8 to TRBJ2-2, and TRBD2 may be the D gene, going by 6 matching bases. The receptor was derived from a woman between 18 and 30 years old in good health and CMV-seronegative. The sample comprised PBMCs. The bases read TGTGCCAGCAGCCCCAGGAGGGGAAACACCGGGGAGCTGTTTTTT. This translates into CASSPRRGNTGELFF. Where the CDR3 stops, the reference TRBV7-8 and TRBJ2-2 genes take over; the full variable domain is GAGVSQSPRYKVAKRGQDVALRCDPISGHVSLFWYQQALGQGPEFLTYFQNEAQLDKSGLPSDRFFAERPEGSVSTLKIQRTQQEDSAVYLCASSPRRGNTGELFFGEGSRLTVL.